These T cell receptor beta chains were read from a single sample in a study of blood T cell repertoires in COVID-19. Some clones are missing from TCRdb's copy, which holds only in-frame ones; the method was immunoSEQ multiplex PCR. Of about 35,000 clones listed, about 85% are singletons. The material sequenced was peripheral blood. The source of these receptors is a man in his fifties or sixties with active or convalescent COVID-19. Both conserved end residues are part of each CDR3. A D gene is named only where the DNA matches it firmly. Clone size is stated in some rows and not others, as once, few, many or a class when expanded.

cdr3_nt	cdr3_aa	clone_size	j_call	d_call	v_call
TGCGCCAGCAGGTCTCTAGCGGGAATCAATGAGCAGTTCTTC	CASRSLAGINEQFF	NA	TRBJ2-1	TRBD2	TRBV10-2
TGCGCCAGCAGCATAACAGGGGAAGAGACCCAGTACTTC	CASSITGEETQYF	NA	TRBJ2-5	TRBD1	TRBV5-1
TGTGCCAGTAGTCAGACAGGTGGCAAAAACATTCAGTACTTC	CASSQTGGKNIQYF	NA	TRBJ2-4	NA	TRBV19
TGTGCCAGCAGCCAGACAGGGCCGGATGAGCAGTTCTTC	CASSQTGPDEQFF	medium-sized	TRBJ2-1	TRBD1	TRBV11-2
TGTGCCAGCAGTTACCTCACGGGGACCGGGGAGCTGTTTTTT	CASSYLTGTGELFF	NA	TRBJ2-2	NA	TRBV6-5
TGTGCCAGCGTACCCGCGGGGGGCGGGGGGTATGGCTACACCTTC	CASVPAGGGGYGYTF	NA	TRBJ1-2	NA	TRBV6-5
TGCAGTGCTCGCAGTGGAAACACCATATATTTT	CSARSGNTIYF	NA	TRBJ1-3	NA	TRBV20-1
TGTGCCAGCGGGAGGGCCTCTGGAAACACCATATATTTT	CASGRASGNTIYF	once	TRBJ1-3	NA	TRBV6-5
TGTGCCAGCAGCGTAGGTCCGTTTAATGAAAAACTGTTTTTT	CASSVGPFNEKLFF	NA	TRBJ1-4	NA	TRBV9
TGCAGCGTTGAAGATAGGGGGGACAGGGAGCTTCGAAAGGCAACTAATGAAAAACTGTTTTTT	CSVEDRGDRELRKATNEKLFF	NA	TRBJ1-4	TRBD1	TRBV29-1